The clone carrying this TCR beta chain appeared a few times. The antigen is undetermined. It was template switching that added a universal primer site, and there were unique molecular identifiers on the cDNA. From the 5' RACE reads, TCRdb called clonotypes with MiXCR, one entry per CDR3 protein. The sample comprises 1.5 million to 2 million distinct CDR3 sequences, 32% of which are singletons, and more than 0.25% rests with the top ten. This sample was taken from a study of identical twins. Study-level points and caveats: While abundant cord blood beta clonotypes carried fewer insertions, memory repertoires showed no such pattern. Recombination models fit unrelated individuals' TCR alpha sharing but underestimated twins'. Excess sharing between twins was weaker in beta out-of-frame sequences.

The V gene lost 4 bases and the J gene lost 4 bases, with 10 bases spanning the gap. The V gene's germline CDR1 is MGHRA and CDR2 YSYEKL. The CDR3 consists of 13 residues. Material: cord blood. This chain uses TRBV4-1 with TRBJ1-1, with D hard to call. The TCR comes from a newborn girl in good health. CDR3 residues: CASSPLGTTEAFF. The CDR3 DNA sequence: TGCGCCAGCAGCCCTCTGGGTACCACTGAAGCTTTCTTT.